This T cell receptor beta chain was observed in a study of blood T cell repertoires in COVID-19. Across the study: Some COVID-19 samples were acute and others convalescent; all came from the United States, Italy and Spain.

The CDR3 has 13 residues. The V end was cut by 4 bases, the J end by 0 bases, with 6 bases between. This clone appeared a few times. The repertoire was sequenced with immunoSEQ multiplex PCR; TCRdb's copy has only in-frame clones and lacks some. Found here are just over 200,000 clones, over 70% of them singletons; the top ten hold 4.5% to 7%. The chain employs TRBV12-3 or TRBV12-4 and TRBJ1-2; D is undetermined. Sequences were obtained from peripheral blood. The source is a woman in her sixties or seventies with acute or convalescent COVID-19. For the CDR3, the DNA is TGTGCCAGCAGTTCCACAGCTAACTATGGCTACACCTTC. This gives the protein CASSSTANYGYTF.